Following are 5 T cell receptor beta chains from one sample sequenced in a study of CD8+CD57+ T cells in acquired aplastic anemia. TCR beta VDJ combinations and CDR3 sequences were profiled from genomic DNA. TCRdb reanalysed the reads using MiXCR and keeps one entry per CDR3 protein. The data show roughly 200,000 distinct CDR3 sequences, around 60% seen once. Sequencing involved patients with CD8+CD57+ cell expansion previously shown by flow cytometry. The sample was sorted CD4+, CD8+, or CD8+CD57+ T cells (not recorded which) from PBMCs. Receptor source: a human donor with aplastic anemia.

This clonotype has a handful of counts. The chain recombines TRBV29-1 with TRBJ1-1; D is unclear. CDR1 and CDR2 from the germline V gene are SQVTM and ANQGSEA. Trimming cost V 6 bases and J 5 bases, with 7 bases left between them. CDR3 size: 10 residues. The CDR3 nucleotides read TGCAGCGTAGCGGGGACTGAAGCTTTCTTT. Translating it yields CSVAGTEAFF. Looking up the rest from reference TRBV29-1 and TRBJ1-1 gives the full variable domain: SAVISQKPSRDICQRGTSLTIQCQVDSQVTMMFWYRQQPGQSLTLIATANQGSEATYESGFVIDKFPISRPNLTFSTLTVSNMSPEDSSIYLCSVAGTEAFFGQGTRLTVV.

This rearrangement joins TRBV10-3 to TRBJ1-1; D is ambiguous. The germline V and J ends were trimmed by 2 bases and 6 bases, with 13 bases remaining between them. CDR3 length equals 14 residues. Germline CDR1 reads ENHRY; CDR2 reads SYGVKD. CDR3 sequence: CAISEKGLSAEAFF. CDR3 DNA: TGTGCCATCAGTGAGAAGGGCTTGAGCGCTGAAGCTTTCTTT.

This clonotype came up many times. For the CDR3, the DNA is TGTGCCAGCAGCGCCCGGGAGACCAGCTCCTACAATGAGCAGTTCTTC. The encoded protein is CASSARETSSYNEQFF. The chain recombines TRBV11-3 with TRBJ2-1, with D tentatively TRBD2 (6 bases). From germline, CDR1 is SGHNT and CDR2 YENEEA. CDR3 length equals 16 residues. Between the trimmed V and J ends, which lost 5 bases and 0 bases, there was a span of 14 bases. Together with reference TRBV11-3 and TRBJ2-1, the CDR3 gives the full variable domain: EAGVVQSPRYKIIEKKQPVAFWCNPISGHNTLYWYLQNLGQGPELLIRYENEEAVDDSQLPKDRFSAERLKGVDSTLKIQPAELGDSAVYLCASSARETSSYNEQFFGPGTRLTVL.

V gene TRBV10-3 combines with J gene TRBJ2-7; TRBD2 might be the D (6 bases). Trimming took 10 bases from V and 0 from J, leaving 22 bases between them. Per the germline V gene, CDR1 is ENHRY and CDR2 is SYGVKD. There are 16 residues in the CDR3. In nucleotides, the CDR3 is TGTGCCACTGGCGAACACTCGGGAGCTAGCTCCTACGAGCAGTACTTC. Its protein is CATGEHSGASSYEQYF.

The rearrangement uses TRBV20-1 and TRBJ2-5; D unclear. The germline V gene encodes CDR1 DFQATT and CDR2 SNEGSKA (reference sequence). The CDR3 runs 14 residues. V lost 0 bases to trimming and J lost 5 bases, with 13 bases between them. The CDR3 sequence is CSARDPTDRETQYF. DNA for the CDR3: TGCAGTGCTAGAGATCCCACAGACCGGGAGACCCAGTACTTC.